This TCR beta chain was identified in a study of early T cells in non-severe SARS-CoV-2 infection. On the study more broadly: The input, bulk RNA from unsorted whole blood, was sequenced, and chains were unpaired. Broader study findings: Matching with VDJdb favored anti-spike CD8 responses (missing private and CD4 specificities).

This clonotype was seen repeatedly, ten times or more. Its antigen remains unidentified. The V gene lost 6 bases and the J gene lost 1 base, with 18 bases spanning the gap. CDR3 length equals 16 residues. Molecules of cDNA were individually given unique molecular identifiers that were attached to them. TCRdb redid the calling of the 5' RACE reads with MiXCR, one entry per CDR3 protein. The repertoire holds about 46,000 distinct CDR3 sequences, 5% to 5.5% seen once, with under 7% in the top ten. This chain joins TRBV12-3 or TRBV12-4 and TRBJ1-2, with D unclear. The TCR sequence derives from an adult who was a healthcare worker with PCR-confirmed SARS-CoV-2 infection or an uninfected control (not recorded which). Sample: whole blood, taken at baseline. This chain's CDR3 is CASSPTGGAVNYGYTF. The CDR3 nucleotides are TGTGCCAGCAGCCCCACTGGCGGAGCAGTTAACTATGGCTACACCTTC.